This TCR beta chain was sequenced for a study of blood T cells in healthy people across ages (dated by TCRdb to between 2014 and 2017). With regard to the full study: In model experiments, template switching captured about one uniquely barcoded TCR beta cDNA molecule for every two T cells. Age-related changes in TCR beta repertoire diversity were measured in the study by deep sequencing normalized with unique cDNA molecular identifiers. Donors were grouped into four age groups: young (average roughly 15 years), middle-aged (39), aged (around 60) and long-lived (approximately 75). To avoid experimental bias, donors of different ages were spread randomly across the sequencing lanes. The study analyzed two additional independent replicas of 1 million unique cDNA reads from the same blood draw for two donors, one aged 18 to 30 and one aged 80 or older. Study-wide findings and limitations: Observed TCR beta diversity correlated strongly with the percentage of naive T cells measured by flow cytometry. Compared with the aged group, more naive CD4+ T cells, fewer expanded clones and increased TCR diversity were shown by the long-lived group, suggesting age selection. As age increased, observed TCR beta diversity per million T cells dropped in a roughly linear way, and a significant reduction was already evident by age 40. Estimates of total diversity based on one million sequenced T cells were regarded as lower bounds and as underestimates. Because the CMV infection status of the donors was unknown, age-related changes in expanded clonotypes may potentially have been confounded. Because profiling used bulk unsorted PBMCs, naive and antigen-experienced compartments could not be compared conclusively.

With respect to this clonotype: This receptor's antigen is unknown. No base qualities exist here, and no much larger clone lies one base off it.

Taken from the germline V gene, the CDR1 and CDR2 loops are SGHRS and YFSETQ. The CDR3, cysteine through phenylalanine, is 17 amino acids long. Solely the CDR3 DNA is kept, with 51 bases framed from the first base. Systemically healthy Caucasian individuals from Russia, 39 in total and aged about 6 to 90 years, were included as donors. Ten milliliters of peripheral blood were drawn from each donor into EDTA-treated Vacutainer tubes. Ficoll-Paque density-gradient centrifugation was used to isolate PBMCs, with at least 6.5 million per sample. Total RNA, at least 6 micrograms per sample, was extracted from PBMCs with Trizol reagent. Naive CD45RAhigh/CD27high T cell percentages were measured by flow cytometry on a PBMC aliquot from every donor. Library construction relied on 5' RACE. The second PCR ran for about 6 to 11 cycles and used a J-beta primer mix along with a sample-barcoded 5' primer. Each TCR beta cDNA molecule received a unique molecular identifier from a template-switch 5' adaptor carrying 12 random nucleotides. At least 2.5 million CDR3-containing paired-end reads were obtained from each sample. All of the RNA was converted into first-strand cDNA using the Mint cDNA synthesis kit, with a TRBC-specific oligonucleotide serving as the primer. All cDNA was treated with uracil-DNA glycosylase and then went through a first 18-cycle PCR with the universal primers M1SS and BC2_uni_R. Per the source publication's procedure: For normalization, 1 million high-quality reads were randomly selected from each sample, with every read carrying a distinct molecular identifier. Reads with shared molecular identifiers were discarded instead of being binned into consensus sequences. MiTCR, run with a Q25 quality threshold and the strictest error-elimination algorithm, handled CDR3 identification, clonotype clustering and error correction. A nonparametric unseen species model with Euler transformation was used to estimate lower-bound total TCR beta diversity. TCRdb reworked the public reads: Q25 trimming with fastp, MiXCR clone assembly, productive beta chains retained. CDR3 protein sequences are deduplicated, and each keeps its most common genes and DNA. TCRdb, not the original authors, processed these V and J calls. This sample is represented by 1.5 million to 2 million distinct CDR3 sequences; more than 35% of them were singletons. The ten top clones hold 23% of the sample.

The sequence joins TRBV5-1 to TRBJ2-5, with TRBD1 matching 7 junction bases. The closer fit of TRBJ2-7 to the DNA end suggests the J call may be wrong. This TCR was sampled from a human donor in good health. Input material: blood. DNA sequence: TGCGCCAGCAGCTTGGCTGTAGGTAGGCGACAGGGCTACGAGCAGTACTTC. Translated, this is CASSLAVGRRQGYEQYF.